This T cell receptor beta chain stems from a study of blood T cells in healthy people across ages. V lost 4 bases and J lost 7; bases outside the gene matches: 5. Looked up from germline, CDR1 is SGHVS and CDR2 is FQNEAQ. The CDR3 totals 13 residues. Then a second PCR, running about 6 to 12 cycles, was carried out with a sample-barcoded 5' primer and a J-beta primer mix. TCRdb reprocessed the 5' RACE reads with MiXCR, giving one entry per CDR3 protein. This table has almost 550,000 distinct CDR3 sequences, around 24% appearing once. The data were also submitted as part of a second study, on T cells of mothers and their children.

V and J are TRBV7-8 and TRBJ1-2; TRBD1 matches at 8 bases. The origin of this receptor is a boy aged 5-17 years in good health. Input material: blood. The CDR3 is CASSSGGGGGYTF. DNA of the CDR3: TGTGCCAGCAGCTCAGGGGGCGGGGGTGGCTACACCTTC. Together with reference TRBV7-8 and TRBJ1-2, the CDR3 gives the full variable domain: GAGVSQSPRYKVAKRGQDVALRCDPISGHVSLFWYQQALGQGPEFLTYFQNEAQLDKSGLPSDRFFAERPEGSVSTLKIQRTQQEDSAVYLCASSSGGGGGYTFGSGTRLTVV.